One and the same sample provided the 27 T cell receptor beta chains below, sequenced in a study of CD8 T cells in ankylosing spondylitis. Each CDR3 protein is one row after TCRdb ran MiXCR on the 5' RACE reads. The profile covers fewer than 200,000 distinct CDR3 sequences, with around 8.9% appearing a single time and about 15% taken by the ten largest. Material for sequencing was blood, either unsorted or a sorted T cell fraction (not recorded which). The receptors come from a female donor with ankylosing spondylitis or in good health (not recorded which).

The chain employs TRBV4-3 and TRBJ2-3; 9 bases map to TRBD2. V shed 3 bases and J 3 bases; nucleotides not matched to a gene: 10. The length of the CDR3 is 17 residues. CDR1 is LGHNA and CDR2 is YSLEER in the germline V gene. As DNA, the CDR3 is TGCGCCAGCAGCCAGATGTCCGGGACTAGCCCAACAGATACGCAGTATTTT. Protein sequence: CASSQMSGTSPTDTQYF.

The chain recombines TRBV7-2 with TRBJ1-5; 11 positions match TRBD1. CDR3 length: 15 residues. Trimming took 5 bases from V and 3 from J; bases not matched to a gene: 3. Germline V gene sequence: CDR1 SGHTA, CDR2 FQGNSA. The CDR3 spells CASSKDRGLNQPQHF. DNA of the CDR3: TGTGCCAGCAGCAAGGACAGGGGGCTCAATCAGCCCCAGCATTTT.

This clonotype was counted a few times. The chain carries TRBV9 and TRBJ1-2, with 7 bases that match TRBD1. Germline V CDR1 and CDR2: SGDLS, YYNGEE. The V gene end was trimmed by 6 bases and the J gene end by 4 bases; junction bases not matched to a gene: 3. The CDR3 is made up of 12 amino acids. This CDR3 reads CASNRGSYGYTF. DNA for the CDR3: TGTGCCAGCAACAGGGGAAGCTATGGCTACACCTTC. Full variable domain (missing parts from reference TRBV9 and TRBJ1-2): DSGVTQTPKHLITATGQRVTLRCSPRSGDLSVYWYQQSLDQGLQFLIQYYNGEERAKGNILERFSAQQFPDLHSELNLSSLELGDSALYFCASNRGSYGYTFGSGTRLTVV.

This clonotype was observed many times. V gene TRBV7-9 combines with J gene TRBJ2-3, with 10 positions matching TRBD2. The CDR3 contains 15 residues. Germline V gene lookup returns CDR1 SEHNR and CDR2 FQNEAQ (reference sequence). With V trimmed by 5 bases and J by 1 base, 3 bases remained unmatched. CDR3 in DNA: TGTGCCAGCAGCCCAGGGACTAGCGGCACAGATACGCAGTATTTT. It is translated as CASSPGTSGTDTQYF.

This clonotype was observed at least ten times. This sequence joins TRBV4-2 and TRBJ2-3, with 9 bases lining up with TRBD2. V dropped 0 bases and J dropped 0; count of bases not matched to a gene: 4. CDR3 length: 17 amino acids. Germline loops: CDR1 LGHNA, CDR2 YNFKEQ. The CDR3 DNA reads TGTGCCAGCAGCCAAGAGGCTAGCGGGATTAGCACAGATACGCAGTATTTT. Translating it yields CASSQEASGISTDTQYF.

The CDR3 DNA sequence: TGCAGTGCTAAGGACAGTGACTATGGCTACACCTTC. This sequence encodes CSAKDSDYGYTF. The J gene is TRBJ1-2, the V gene TRBV20-1, with a possible D match to TRBD1 (6 bases). Germline values: CDR1 DFQATT, CDR2 SNEGSKA (reference sequence). The germline V and J ends were trimmed by 4 bases and 3 bases, with 9 bases remaining between them. The CDR3 contains 12 residues.

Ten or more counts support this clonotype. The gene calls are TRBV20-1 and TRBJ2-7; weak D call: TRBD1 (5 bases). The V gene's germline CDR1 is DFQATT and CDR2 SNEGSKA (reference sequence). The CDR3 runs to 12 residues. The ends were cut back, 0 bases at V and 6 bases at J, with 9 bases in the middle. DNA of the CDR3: TGCAGTGCTAGAGACCAGGGCTTCGAGCAGTACTTC. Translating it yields CSARDQGFEQYF.

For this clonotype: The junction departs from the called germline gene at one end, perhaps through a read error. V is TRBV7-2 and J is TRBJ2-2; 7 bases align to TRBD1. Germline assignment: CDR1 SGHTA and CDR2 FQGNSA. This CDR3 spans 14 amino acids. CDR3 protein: CASSLTGNSGELFF. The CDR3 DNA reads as TGTGCCAGCAGCTTGACAGGGAACTCCGGGGAGCTGTTTTTT.

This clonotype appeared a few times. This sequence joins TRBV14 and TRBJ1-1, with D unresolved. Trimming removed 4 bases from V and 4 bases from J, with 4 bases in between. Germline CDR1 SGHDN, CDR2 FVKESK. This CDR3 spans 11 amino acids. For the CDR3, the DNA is TGTGCCAGCAGCCGCTCCACTGAAGCTTTCTTT. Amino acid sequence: CASSRSTEAFF.

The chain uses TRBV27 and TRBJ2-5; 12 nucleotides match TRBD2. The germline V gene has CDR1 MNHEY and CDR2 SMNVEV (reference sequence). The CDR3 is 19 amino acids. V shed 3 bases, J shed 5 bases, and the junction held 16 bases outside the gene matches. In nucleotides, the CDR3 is TGTGCCAGCAGTTTTGGTCTAGCGGGAGGGCCGGGCGTTTGGGAGACCCAGTACTTC. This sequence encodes CASSFGLAGGPGVWETQYF.

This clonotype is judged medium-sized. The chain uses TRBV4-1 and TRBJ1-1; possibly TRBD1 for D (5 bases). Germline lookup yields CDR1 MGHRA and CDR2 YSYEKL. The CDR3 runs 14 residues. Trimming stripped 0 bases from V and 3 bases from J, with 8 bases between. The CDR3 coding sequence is TGCGCCAGCAGCCAAGACAGGGAGTACACTGAAGCTTTCTTT. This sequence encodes CASSQDREYTEAFF.

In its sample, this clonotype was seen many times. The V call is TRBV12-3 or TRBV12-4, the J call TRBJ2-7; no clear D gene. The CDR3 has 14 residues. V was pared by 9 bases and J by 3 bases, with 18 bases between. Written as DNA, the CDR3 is TGTGCCAGTGCCAGAGACCCGAAAAACTACGAGCAGTACTTC. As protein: CASARDPKNYEQYF.

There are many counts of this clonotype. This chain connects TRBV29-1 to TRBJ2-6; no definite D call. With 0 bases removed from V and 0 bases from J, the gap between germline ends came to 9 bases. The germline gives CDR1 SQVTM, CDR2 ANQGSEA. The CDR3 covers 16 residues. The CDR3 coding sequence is TGCAGCGTTGAAGATCTAGGGCTCTCTGGGGCCAACGTCCTGACTTTC. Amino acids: CSVEDLGLSGANVLTF.

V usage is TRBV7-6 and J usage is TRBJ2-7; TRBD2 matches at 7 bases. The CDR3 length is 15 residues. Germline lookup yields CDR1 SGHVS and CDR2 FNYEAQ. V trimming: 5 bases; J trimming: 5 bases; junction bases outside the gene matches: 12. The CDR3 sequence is CASSGGGRSVHEQYF. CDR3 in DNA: TGTGCCAGCAGCGGGGGGGGGAGATCGGTCCACGAGCAGTACTTC. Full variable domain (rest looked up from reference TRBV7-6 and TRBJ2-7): GAGVSQSPRYKVTKRGQDVALRCDPISGHVSLYWYRQALGQGPEFLTYFNYEAQQDKSGLPNDRFSAERPEGSISTLTIQRTEQRDSAMYRCASSGGGRSVHEQYFGPGTRLTVT.

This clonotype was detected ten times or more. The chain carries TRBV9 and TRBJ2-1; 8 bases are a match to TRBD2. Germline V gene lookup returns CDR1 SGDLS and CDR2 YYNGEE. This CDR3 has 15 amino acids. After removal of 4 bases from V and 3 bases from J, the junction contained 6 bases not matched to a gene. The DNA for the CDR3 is TGTGCCAGCAGCCCCCCCAGCGGGAGCTACAATGAGCAGTTCTTC. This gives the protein CASSPPSGSYNEQFF.

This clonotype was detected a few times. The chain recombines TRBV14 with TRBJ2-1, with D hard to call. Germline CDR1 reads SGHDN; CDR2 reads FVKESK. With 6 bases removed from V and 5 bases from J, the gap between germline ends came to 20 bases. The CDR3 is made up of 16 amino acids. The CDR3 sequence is CASSRTVVSLNNEQFF. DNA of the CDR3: TGTGCCAGCAGTCGCACGGTGGTATCCTTGAACAATGAGCAGTTCTTC.

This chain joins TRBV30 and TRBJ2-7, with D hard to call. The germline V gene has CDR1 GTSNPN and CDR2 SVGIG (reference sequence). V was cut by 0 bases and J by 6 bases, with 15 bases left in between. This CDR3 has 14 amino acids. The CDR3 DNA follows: TGTGCCTGGAGTGTAAGGGCCTATGTTGTCGAGCAGTACTTC. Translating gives CAWSVRAYVVEQYF.

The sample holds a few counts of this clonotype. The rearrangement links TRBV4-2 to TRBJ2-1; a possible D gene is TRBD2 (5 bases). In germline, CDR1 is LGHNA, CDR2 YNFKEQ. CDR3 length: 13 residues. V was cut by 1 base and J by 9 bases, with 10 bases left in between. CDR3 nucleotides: TGTGCCAGCAGCCAAGGGGCTAGCACTGAGCAGTTCTTC. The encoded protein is CASSQGASTEQFF.

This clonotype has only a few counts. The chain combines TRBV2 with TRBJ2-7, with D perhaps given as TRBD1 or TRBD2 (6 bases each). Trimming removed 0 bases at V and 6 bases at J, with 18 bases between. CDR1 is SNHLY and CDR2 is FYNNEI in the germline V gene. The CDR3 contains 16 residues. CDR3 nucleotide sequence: TGTGCCAGCAGTGAAGCGCTTGGGGGGCCAGCGGGCGAGCAGTACTTC. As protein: CASSEALGGPAGEQYF.

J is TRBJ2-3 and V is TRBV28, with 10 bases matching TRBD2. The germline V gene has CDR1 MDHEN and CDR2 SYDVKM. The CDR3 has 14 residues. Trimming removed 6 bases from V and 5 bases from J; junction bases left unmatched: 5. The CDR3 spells CASSPSGSGDTQYF. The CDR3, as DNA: TGTGCCAGCAGCCCTAGCGGGAGCGGAGATACGCAGTATTTT.

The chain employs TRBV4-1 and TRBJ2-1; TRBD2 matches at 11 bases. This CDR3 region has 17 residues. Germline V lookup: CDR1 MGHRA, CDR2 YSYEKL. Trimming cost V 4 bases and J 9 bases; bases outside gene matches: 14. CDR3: CASSLIPTSGSMGEQFF. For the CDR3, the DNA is TGCGCCAGCAGCCTTATTCCAACTAGCGGGAGTATGGGTGAGCAGTTCTTC.

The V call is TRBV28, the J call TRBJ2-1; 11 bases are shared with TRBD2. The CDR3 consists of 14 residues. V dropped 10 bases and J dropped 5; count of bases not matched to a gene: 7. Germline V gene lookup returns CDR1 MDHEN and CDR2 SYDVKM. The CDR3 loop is CATTGLADDNEQFF. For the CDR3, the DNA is TGTGCCACAACGGGACTAGCGGACGACAATGAGCAGTTCTTC.

The CDR3 coding sequence is TGCGCCAGCAGCCAAGAGGAGTTCACTGAAGCTTTCTTT. Translating gives CASSQEEFTEAFF. The J gene is TRBJ1-1, the V gene TRBV4-3, with D hard to call. V was trimmed by 0 bases and J by 4 bases, leaving 6 bases between them. Germline V lookup: CDR1 LGHNA, CDR2 YSLEER. The CDR3 spans 13 residues.

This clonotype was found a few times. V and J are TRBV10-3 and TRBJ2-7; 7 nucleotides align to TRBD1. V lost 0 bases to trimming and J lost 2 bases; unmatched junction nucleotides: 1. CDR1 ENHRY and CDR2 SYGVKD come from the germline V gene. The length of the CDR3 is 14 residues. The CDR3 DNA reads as TGTGCCATCAGTGAGTCGACAGGGCCCTACGAGCAGTACTTC. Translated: CAISESTGPYEQYF.

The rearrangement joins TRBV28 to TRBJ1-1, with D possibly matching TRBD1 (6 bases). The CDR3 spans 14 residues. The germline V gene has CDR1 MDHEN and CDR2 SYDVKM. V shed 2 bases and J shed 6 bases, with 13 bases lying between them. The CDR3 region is CASSLGGRTAEAFF. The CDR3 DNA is TGTGCCAGCAGTTTAGGGGGGCGCACCGCTGAAGCTTTCTTT.

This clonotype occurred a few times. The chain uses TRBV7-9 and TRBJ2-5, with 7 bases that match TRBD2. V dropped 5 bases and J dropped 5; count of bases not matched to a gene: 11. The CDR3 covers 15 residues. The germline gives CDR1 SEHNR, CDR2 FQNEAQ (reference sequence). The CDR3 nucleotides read TGTGCCAGCAGCCCAGAGAGGGAGGGCCGGGAGACCCAGTACTTC. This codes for CASSPEREGRETQYF.

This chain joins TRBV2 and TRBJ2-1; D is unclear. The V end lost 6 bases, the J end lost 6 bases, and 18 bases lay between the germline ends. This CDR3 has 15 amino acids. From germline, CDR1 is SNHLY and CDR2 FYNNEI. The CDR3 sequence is CASRGGTHPGNEQFF. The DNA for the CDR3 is TGTGCCAGCAGGGGCGGCACCCATCCAGGCAATGAGCAGTTCTTC.